The clone carrying this TCR beta chain has ten or more counts. The antigen remains undetermined. This sample was taken from a study of Graves' ophthalmopathy and Graves' hyperthyroidism. With 6 bases removed from V and 10 bases from J, the gap between germline ends came to 27 bases. Germline values: CDR1 MNHNS, CDR2 SASEGT. The length of the CDR3 is 16 residues. Findings of the study overall: Blood samples also showed most expanded thyroid clonotypes exceeding 0.001 frequency. A model built from 13 signatures distinguished ophthalmopathy from stable hyperthyroidism with 85% to 90% sensitivity and approximately 80% specificity.

Amplification targeted the TCR beta CDR3 regions, with RNA transcripts as the source material. Second-round multiplex PCR came after first-round RT-PCR with HTBI primers. TCRdb itself ran the multiplex PCR reads through MiXCR, one entry per CDR3 protein. Here the sample spans more than 300,000 distinct CDR3 sequences, 15% to 17% being singletons. This TCR was recovered from a woman between 18 and 30 years old with stable Graves' hyperthyroidism. The sample taken for sequencing was peripheral blood. This rearrangement joins TRBV6-1 to TRBJ2-5; maybe TRBD2 (6 bases). CDR3 sequence: CASRPLRGSGLRGQYF. In nucleotides, the CDR3 is TGTGCCAGCAGACCTCTAAGAGGAAGCGGGCTCCGGGGCCAGTACTTC.